This T cell receptor (beta chain) was sequenced for a study of shared clonotypes between healthy human individuals. This clone has only one observation. The CDR3 has 15 residues. The V and J ends lost 5 bases and 1 base respectively, with 14 bases between them. Per germline, CDR1 SGHNT and CDR2 YENEEA. Researchers ran the assay at a deep level. The sequencing of unsorted PBMC DNA took place on ten immunoSEQ deep assay plates. This table comes from immunoSEQ multiplex PCR, and its TCRdb copy is limited to in-frame clones, with some not included. The sample has hundreds of thousands of clones; roughly four fifths are singletons. All of the donors resided in Nashville, Tennessee, and each was a Caucasian adult. Genomic DNA from unsorted samples was obtained from 80 million to 100 million PBMCs (per sample).

This TCR was recovered from a woman in her 40s in good health. Some clones in this sample may be carry-over from other donors' samples. The sample comprised PBMCs. This chain connects TRBV11-3 to TRBJ2-5; TRBD1 is a possible D gene (6 bases). The CDR3 sequence: CASSHRGQFQETQYF. CDR3 bases: TGTGCCAGCAGCCACCGAGGACAGTTCCAAGAGACCCAGTACTTC.